What follows are 28 T cell receptor beta chains derived from one specimen sequenced in a study of shared clonotypes between healthy human individuals. The assay was immunoSEQ multiplex PCR, and TCRdb's table has in-frame clones only and misses some. The data show 550,000 to 700,000 clones, roughly 73% seen once. Sequencing input: memory CD4+ T cells sorted from blood. Subset indicated: CD45RA-negative fraction. The origin of the receptors is a woman under 40 in good health.

The chain joins TRBV11-1 to TRBJ2-1, with 8 bases fitting TRBD2. V lost 0 bases to trimming and J lost 7 bases; unmatched junction nucleotides: 8. Germline values: CDR1 SGHAT, CDR2 FQDESV (reference sequence). The CDR3 extends over 16 amino acids. In DNA, the CDR3 is TGTGCCAGCAGCTTAGCCGTGTCGGGACTAGTTAATGAGCAGTTCTTC. Translating it yields CASSLAVSGLVNEQFF. The full variable domain, rest sourced from reference TRBV11-1 and TRBJ2-1, is EAEVAQSPRYKITEKSQAVAFWCDPISGHATLYWYRQILGQGPELLVQFQDESVVDDSQLPKDRFSAERLKGVDSTLKIQPAELGDSAMYLCASSLAVSGLVNEQFFGPGTRLTVL.

V is TRBV28 and J is TRBJ2-1; 8 bases agree with TRBD1. Trimming cost V 3 bases and J 4 bases; bases outside gene matches: 2. CDR1 is MDHEN, CDR2 SYDVKM, per germline. There are 14 residues in the CDR3. The CDR3 sequence is CASSLDRAYNEQFF. The CDR3 nucleotides are TGTGCCAGCAGTTTGGACAGGGCTTACAATGAGCAGTTCTTC.

This clone appeared a few times. CDR3 in DNA: TGTGCCAGCAGCCAAGGCGACAGGGTGGGCTACACCTTC. Translating gives CASSQGDRVGYTF. The chain employs TRBV4-2 and TRBJ1-2; 7 bases are shared with TRBD1. With V trimmed by 1 base and J by 8 bases, 4 bases remained unmatched. CDR3 length equals 13 residues. Germline CDR1 and CDR2: LGHNA and YNFKEQ.

This clone was recorded a few times. The J gene is TRBJ2-5, the V gene TRBV2; TRBD2 agrees at 15 bases. V trimming: 6 bases; J trimming: 6 bases; junction bases outside the gene matches: 11. Germline assignment: CDR1 SNHLY and CDR2 FYNNEI. The CDR3 totals 17 residues. In DNA form, the CDR3 reads TGTGCCAGCAGACCAGGACTAGCGGGAGGGCCTGGGAAGACCCAGTACTTC. It yields the protein CASRPGLAGGPGKTQYF.

The V gene is TRBV6-5, the J gene TRBJ1-3; D gene unclear. V lost 8 bases, J lost 2 bases, and 13 bases lay in between. The CDR3 runs to 14 residues. In germline, CDR1 is MNHEY, CDR2 SVGAGI. CDR3 coding DNA: TGTGCCAGCCGACGAAGCGGGCCTGGAAACACCATATATTTT. It is translated as CASRRSGPGNTIYF.

This clone was recorded a few times. This CDR3 is CASSPTGTSGIGAYEQYF. The CDR3 DNA sequence: TGCGCCAGCAGTCCCACCGGGACTAGCGGGATTGGAGCCTACGAGCAGTACTTC. The gene calls are TRBV5-1 and TRBJ2-7, with 13 bases identical to TRBD2. The ends lost 5 bases at V and 2 bases at J; junction bases unmatched: 13. The germline V gene has CDR1 SGHRS and CDR2 YFSETQ. CDR3 length equals 18 residues.

This clone showed up just a few times. The chain couples TRBV6-1 to TRBJ1-5; D is possibly TRBD1 (5 bases). The CDR3 runs 12 residues. The germline V gene encodes CDR1 MNHNS and CDR2 SASEGT. V was shortened by 8 bases and J by 1 base, with 6 bases between the two germline ends. The DNA for the CDR3 is TGTGCCAGCCGGGACAGCAATCAGCCCCAGCATTTT. This encodes CASRDSNQPQHF.

The V call is TRBV5-1, the J call TRBJ2-7; a possible D gene is TRBD2 (5 bases). The CDR3 has 13 amino acids. Germline assignment: CDR1 SGHRS and CDR2 YFSETQ. Trimming cost V 3 bases and J 6 bases, with 13 bases left between them. The CDR3 sequence: CASSSGESGEQYF. The CDR3 nucleotides are TGCGCCAGCAGCTCCGGAGAGAGCGGCGAGCAGTACTTC.

This rearrangement joins TRBV28 to TRBJ1-4; D is possibly TRBD1 (5 bases). V was pared by 6 bases and J by 8 bases, with 16 bases between. Germline CDR1 reads MDHEN; CDR2 reads SYDVKM. The CDR3 is 14 residues long. CDR3 sequence reads: CASSLGGTSEKLFF. The CDR3 DNA reads TGTGCCAGCAGCCTTGGGGGAACCTCCGAAAAACTGTTTTTT.

A single count supports this clone. The chain joins TRBV7-6 to TRBJ1-3, with D maybe TRBD1 (6 bases). Germline CDR1 and CDR2: SGHVS and FNYEAQ. Trimming removed 4 bases from V and 3 bases from J, with 22 bases in between. The CDR3 runs to 18 residues. Here the CDR3 DNA reads TGTGCCAGCAGCTCGAGATACAGGGAGAGTCTGGGTGGAAACACCATATATTTT. Protein sequence: CASSSRYRESLGGNTIYF.

Remarks on this clone: The same CDR3 is also encoded by other DNA sequences in this sample. The V call is TRBV6-1, the J call TRBJ2-5; TRBD1 or TRBD2 may be the D gene (5 bases each). V was clipped by 6 bases and J by 1 base, with 9 bases between them. CDR1 and CDR2 from the germline V gene are MNHNS and SASEGT. The CDR3 has 13 residues. CDR3 nucleotide sequence: TGTGCCAGCAGCGGGACGAGCCAAGAGACCCAGTACTTC. It translates to CASSGTSQETQYF.

J is TRBJ2-1 and V is TRBV11-3; weak D call: TRBD2 (6 bases). CDR1 and CDR2 from the germline V gene are SGHNT and YENEEA. The germline V and J ends were trimmed by 4 bases and 6 bases, with 19 bases remaining between them. The CDR3 runs to 16 residues. The CDR3 DNA reads TGTGCCAGCAGCTCCCTGGGGGGAGTTGATGGCAATGAGCAGTTCTTC. Translation: CASSSLGGVDGNEQFF.

The chain joins TRBV5-1 to TRBJ2-7, with D possibly TRBD2 on 5 matching bases. Germline-derived CDR1 and CDR2 are SGHRS and YFSETQ. The CDR3 runs to 15 residues. Trimming cost V 6 bases and J 0 bases, with 16 bases left between them. CDR3 loop: CASISRGDSSYEQYF. The DNA of the CDR3 is TGCGCCAGCATCTCCCGGGGTGATTCCTCCTACGAGCAGTACTTC.

Here the CDR3 reads CASSSVVAKGAWGTEAFF. The CDR3 DNA reads as TGTGCCAGCAGCAGCGTGGTGGCCAAAGGCGCTTGGGGCACTGAAGCTTTCTTT. V usage is TRBV5-5 and J usage is TRBJ1-1; D unclear. Trimming took off 4 bases at V and 4 bases at J, with 26 bases between the two ends. Germline values: CDR1 SGHKS, CDR2 YYEKEE (reference sequence). CDR3 length equals 18 residues. Supplemented by reference TRBV5-5 and TRBJ1-1, the full variable domain reads DAGVTQSPTHLIKTRGQQVTLRCSPISGHKSVSWYQQVLGQGPQFIFQYYEKEERGRGNFPDRFSARQFPNYSSELNVNALLLGDSALYLCASSSVVAKGAWGTEAFFGQGTRLTVV.

The chain is built from TRBV7-9 and TRBJ2-7; D is undetermined. This CDR3 contains 13 residues. Germline V gene sequence: CDR1 SEHNR, CDR2 FQNEAQ (reference sequence). The V gene lost 2 bases and the J gene lost 2 bases, with 7 bases spanning the gap. The CDR3: CASSLSQAYEQYF. In DNA form, the CDR3 reads TGTGCCAGCAGCTTATCCCAGGCCTACGAGCAGTACTTC.

The rearrangement joins TRBV19 to TRBJ1-2; D is unresolved. With 6 bases removed from V and 1 base from J, the gap between germline ends came to 12 bases. This CDR3 has 14 residues. Germline V gene data show CDR1 as LNHDA and CDR2 as SQIVND (reference sequence). DNA of the CDR3: TGTGCCAGTAGAGATAGGACGGTTAACTATGGCTACACCTTC. This sequence encodes CASRDRTVNYGYTF.

The chain has TRBV5-1 and TRBJ2-6; unclear D gene. This CDR3 has 19 residues. V lost 1 base to trimming and J lost 0 bases, with 17 bases between them. Germline-derived CDR1 and CDR2 are SGHRS and YFSETQ. The CDR3 is CASSLLSPSTPSGANVLTF. The CDR3 region has the DNA TGCGCCAGCAGCTTGTTAAGTCCCTCGACACCCTCTGGGGCCAACGTCCTGACTTTC.

V gene TRBV5-4 combines with J gene TRBJ2-3; D call uncertain. Trimming took 1 base from V and 0 from J, leaving 9 bases between them. This CDR3 comprises 15 residues. CDR1 SGHNT and CDR2 YYREEE come from the germline V gene (reference sequence). The CDR3 DNA is TGTGCCAGCAGCTTGCATCTCGGAAGCACAGATACGCAGTATTTT. As protein: CASSLHLGSTDTQYF.

V is TRBV4-1 and J is TRBJ1-2; D remains ambiguous. Germline V gives CDR1 MGHRA, CDR2 YSYEKL. This CDR3 comprises 14 residues. The V end lost 4 bases, the J end lost 3 bases, and 12 bases lay between the germline ends. CDR3 loop: CASSLGGSDYGYTF. The CDR3 DNA reads as TGCGCCAGCAGCCTTGGAGGGTCGGACTATGGCTACACCTTC.

The rearrangement links TRBV5-1 to TRBJ1-6, with 9 bases matching TRBD1. Germline loops: CDR1 SGHRS, CDR2 YFSETQ. Germline trimming cut 5 bases from V and 8 bases from J; bases unmatched to any gene: 2. CDR3 length equals 13 residues. DNA of the CDR3: TGCGCCAGCAGGGGGGACAGGGATTCACCCCTCCACTTT. It specifies CASRGDRDSPLHF.

The chain joins TRBV4-1 to TRBJ2-1, with D possibly matching TRBD2 (5 bases). The CDR3 is 16 amino acids. Per germline, CDR1 MGHRA and CDR2 YSYEKL. Trimming took 4 bases from V and 4 from J, leaving 17 bases between them. This chain's CDR3 is CASSPLPTTGYNEQFF. CDR3 nucleotides: TGCGCCAGCAGCCCACTACCGACTACCGGGTACAATGAGCAGTTCTTC.

The chain is built from TRBV7-8 and TRBJ2-1; D is ambiguous. V was pared by 5 bases and J by 11 bases, with 10 bases between. Germline V gives CDR1 SGHVS, CDR2 FQNEAQ. CDR3 size: 11 residues. In DNA form, the CDR3 reads TGTGCCAGCAGCATCTTTGGGAAGCAGTTCTTC. Its protein is CASSIFGKQFF. Looking up the rest from reference TRBV7-8 and TRBJ2-1 gives the full variable domain: GAGVSQSPRYKVAKRGQDVALRCDPISGHVSLFWYQQALGQGPEFLTYFQNEAQLDKSGLPSDRFFAERPEGSVSTLKIQRTQQEDSAVYLCASSIFGKQFFGPGTRLTVL.

This clone has just a few counts. The chain joins TRBV28 to TRBJ2-7, with TRBD2 identical over 12 bases. This CDR3 has 14 residues. Germline CDR1 MDHEN, CDR2 SYDVKM. V shed 3 bases and J 4 bases; nucleotides not matched to a gene: 1. In nucleotides, the CDR3 is TGTGCCAGCAGTTTGACTAGCGGGAGATACGAGCAGTACTTC. This gives the protein CASSLTSGRYEQYF.

The V call is TRBV7-3, the J call TRBJ2-2; D might be TRBD2 (6 bases). The CDR3 is 16 amino acids. The germline gives CDR1 SGHTA, CDR2 FQGTGA. V was trimmed by 1 base and J by 4 bases, leaving 13 bases between them. The CDR3 DNA follows: TGTGCCAGCAGCTTAAAGGACTATGTTTGCACCGGGGAGCTGTTTTTT. Its translation is CASSLKDYVCTGELFF.

The sample holds one count of this clone. This sequence joins TRBV11-2 and TRBJ2-7; D is unresolved. V was cut by 3 bases and J by 2 bases, with 17 bases left in between. The germline gives CDR1 SGHAT, CDR2 FQNNGV. The CDR3 runs 16 residues. The CDR3: CASSLPGGRNTYEQYF. DNA of the CDR3: TGTGCCAGCAGCTTGCCCGGTGGGCGGAACACCTACGAGCAGTACTTC.

Comment on this clone: Other nucleotide sequences from this sample produce the same CDR3. V usage is TRBV7-9 and J usage is TRBJ2-7; no definite D call. Germline-derived CDR1 and CDR2 are SEHNR and FQNEAQ (reference sequence). The germline V and J ends were trimmed by 0 bases and 1 base, with 7 bases remaining between them. The CDR3 covers 14 residues. This CDR3 is CASSLAGRSYEQYF. The CDR3 nucleotides read TGTGCCAGCAGCTTAGCAGGCAGATCCTACGAGCAGTACTTC.

The chain combines TRBV18 with TRBJ2-7, with D unclear. This CDR3 comprises 13 residues. Germline loops: CDR1 KGHSH, CDR2 LQKENI. The V end lost 2 bases, the J end lost 2 bases, and 7 bases lay between the germline ends. This CDR3 reads CASSPSYPYEQYF. The CDR3 DNA is TGTGCCAGCTCACCATCCTATCCCTACGAGCAGTACTTC.

The J gene is TRBJ2-7, the V gene TRBV10-3; D is perhaps TRBD1 (5 bases). The CDR3 has 14 amino acids. CDR1 and CDR2 (germline): ENHRY, SYGVKD. V dropped 4 bases and J dropped 4 bases, with 14 bases sitting between them. The CDR3 loop is CAISATDPFYEQYF. CDR3 in DNA: TGTGCCATCAGTGCGACAGACCCTTTTTACGAGCAGTACTTC.